Below, one T cell receptor (beta chain) is given with its context. Its cognate antigen has yet to be identified. No qualities accompany the bases; no much larger clone lies one base away. This sample's treatment or condition label indicates: around 19 received Ad26.COV2.S at low or high dose, single or two shots; 5 received placebo; per-sample allocation not given. For vaccine and placebo recipients, repertoires were sequenced using samples collected on day 63 after the first injection. Cohort 1b enrolled around 24 adults aged 18-55 years at a single site in Boston, USA, between 29 July and 7 August 2020. Ad26.COV2.S was a replication-incompetent adenovirus type 26 vector expressing a prefusion-stabilized SARS-CoV-2 spike protein from the original Wuhan strain. Including cysteine and phenylalanine, the CDR3 has 12 amino acids. Kept here is only the CDR3 DNA, which spans 36 bases and is read in frame from base 1. Relative to germline, V is missing 4 bases and J is missing 1 base, with 0 bases of the junction outside any gene match. CDR1 and CDR2 (SQVTM, ANQGSEA) derive from the germline V gene.

The immunoSEQ Assay was used to sequence TCRbeta CDR3 regions. After extraction, genomic DNA underwent amplification by bias-controlled multiplex PCR, followed by high-throughput sequencing. The authors processed their data as follows. To quantify the absolute abundance of every unique TCRbeta CDR3 region, sequences were collapsed and filtered. T cell fraction was estimated by normalizing TCRbeta template counts to usable DNA, with usable DNA measured through amplification of reference genes found in all nucleated cells. Repertoire TCRs were annotated as SARS-CoV-2-specific when V gene, CDR3 amino acid sequence and J gene were exactly matched to a known reactive TCR set. The reference SARS-CoV-2 TCR set was obtained from MIRA and was filtered for enrichment in COVID-19-positive ImmuneCODE repertoires, whereby public or cross-reactive TCRs were removed. Based on the MIRA antigens, annotated TCRs were further analysed at the level of specific ORF or position within ORF. Depth was the summed frequency of annotated unique rearrangements, while breadth was defined as annotated unique rearrangements over total unique productive rearrangements. TCR breadth was compared between groups using two-sided Wilcoxon rank-sum tests. The clones in this table, taken by TCRdb from immuneACCESS, are in-frame only. Not every clone is retained; where verified, under half of the shortfall comes from an unresolved V gene, and the cause of the rest is unknown. V, J and clone size reflect that table, while D and trimming were determined from the DNA. The sample table holds more than 300,000 clones, of which around 89% were seen once. Around 5% of the sample belongs to the ten largest clones.

This sample is part of a study of Ad26.COV2.S vaccination and SARS-CoV-2 variants (dated by TCRdb to the early 2020s). With regard to the full study: Donors in the vaccine arm were drawn from COV1001, a multicentre, randomized, double-blind, placebo-controlled phase I-IIa trial testing Ad26.COV2.S in healthy adults. A total of 32 samples were included in the TCR-sequenced set, comprising 19 Ad26.COV2.S vaccine recipients, 5 placebo recipients and 8 SARS-CoV-2 convalescent individuals. TCRbeta repertoire sequencing served as the tool for gauging how specific and how broad the SARS-CoV-2-reactive T cell receptors were following Ad26.COV2.S vaccination. Dosing of Ad26.COV2.S was intramuscular, at either 5x10^10 or 1x10^11 viral particles, delivered as one shot or as two shots spaced 56 days apart. Trial participants were randomized into five groups of five: low-dose or high-dose Ad26.COV2.S given once or twice, or placebo on both occasions. Blinding of investigators to trial group allocation was maintained during experiments and outcome assessment.

What the work shows at the level of the full study, not this receptor alone: Ad26.COV2.S recipients had higher spike-specific TCR breadth than placebo recipients (P = 0.0014). The study lacked the statistical power to compare responses across vaccine doses or regimens. Substantial breadth of spike-specific CD8+ and CD4+ T cell responses was reported after vaccination. The authors noted that the TCR breadth and depth analyses may have underestimated total T cell responses. Non-spike TCR breadth was comparable between vaccine and placebo recipients, consistent with the vaccine containing only spike.

The sequence is built from TRBV29-1 and TRBJ1-1; 7 bases in the middle match TRBD1. The sample here was peripheral blood, taken in a trial of Ad26.COV2.S vaccine versus placebo. This TCR was recovered from a person aged 18-65 years who received the Ad26.COV2.S COVID-19 vaccine or a placebo. The CDR3 loop reads CSVGQGNTEAFF. The nucleotide sequence reads as follows: TGCAGCGTTGGACAGGGGAACACTGAAGCTTTCTTT.